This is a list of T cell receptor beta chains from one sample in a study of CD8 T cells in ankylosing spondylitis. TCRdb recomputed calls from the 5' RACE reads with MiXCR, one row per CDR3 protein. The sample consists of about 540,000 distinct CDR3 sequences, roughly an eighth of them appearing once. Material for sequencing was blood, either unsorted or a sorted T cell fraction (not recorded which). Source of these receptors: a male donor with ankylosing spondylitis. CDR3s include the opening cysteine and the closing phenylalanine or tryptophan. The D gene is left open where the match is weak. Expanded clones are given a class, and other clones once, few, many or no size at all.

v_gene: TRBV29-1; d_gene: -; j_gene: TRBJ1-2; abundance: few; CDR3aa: CSVSNRETNYGYTF; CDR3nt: TGCAGCGTCTCGAACAGGGAGACTAACTATGGCTACACCTTC
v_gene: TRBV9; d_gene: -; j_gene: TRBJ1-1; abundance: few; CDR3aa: CASSVMAVNTEAFF; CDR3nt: TGTGCCAGCAGCGTCATGGCAGTGAACACTGAAGCTTTCTTT
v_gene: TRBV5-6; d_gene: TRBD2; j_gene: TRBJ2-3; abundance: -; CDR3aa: CASSLLAVATDTQYF; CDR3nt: TGTGCCAGCAGCTTGCTAGCGGTAGCCACAGATACGCAGTATTTT
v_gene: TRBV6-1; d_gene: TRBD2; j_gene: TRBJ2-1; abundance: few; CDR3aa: CASNRGGRSYNEQFF; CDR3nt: TGTGCCAGCAATAGGGGCGGGAGGTCCTACAATGAGCAGTTCTTC
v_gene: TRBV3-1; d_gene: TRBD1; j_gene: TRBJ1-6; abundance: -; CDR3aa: CASSLGTGLDSPLHF; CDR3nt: TGTGCCAGCAGCCTCGGGACAGGGCTGGATTCACCCCTCCACTTT
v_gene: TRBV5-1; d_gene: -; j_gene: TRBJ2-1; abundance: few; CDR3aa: CASSLVGALGQFF; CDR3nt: TGCGCCAGCAGCTTAGTGGGGGCGTTAGGGCAGTTCTTC
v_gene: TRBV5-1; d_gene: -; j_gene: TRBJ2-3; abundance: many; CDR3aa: CASSFGGQDTQYF; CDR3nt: TGCGCCAGCAGCTTCGGCGGGCAAGATACGCAGTATTTT
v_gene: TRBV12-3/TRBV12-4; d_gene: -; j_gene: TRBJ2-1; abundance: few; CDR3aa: CASSFESAYNEQFF; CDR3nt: TGTGCCAGCAGTTTTGAAAGCGCGTACAATGAGCAGTTCTTC
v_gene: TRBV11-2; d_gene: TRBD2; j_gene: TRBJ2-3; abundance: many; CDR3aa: CASSPSGRFTDTQYF; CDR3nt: TGTGCCAGCAGCCCTAGCGGGAGATTCACAGATACGCAGTATTTT
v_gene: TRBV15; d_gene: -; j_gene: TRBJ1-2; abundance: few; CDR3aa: CATSIGTAGGYTF; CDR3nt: TGTGCCACCAGCATAGGGACTGCGGGTGGCTACACCTTC
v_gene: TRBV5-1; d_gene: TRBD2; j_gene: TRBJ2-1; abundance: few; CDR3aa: CASSLTGTSGTNEQFF; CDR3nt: TGCGCCAGCAGCTTAACCGGGACTAGCGGGACCAATGAGCAGTTCTTC
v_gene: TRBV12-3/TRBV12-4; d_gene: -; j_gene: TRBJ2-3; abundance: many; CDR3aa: CASSYASGADTQYF; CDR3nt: TGTGCCAGCAGCTACGCGAGCGGTGCAGATACGCAGTATTTT
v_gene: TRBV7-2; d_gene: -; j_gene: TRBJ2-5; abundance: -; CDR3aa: CASSLALGGRETQYF; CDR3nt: TGTGCCAGCAGCTTAGCTCTAGGCGGGCGGGAGACCCAGTACTTC
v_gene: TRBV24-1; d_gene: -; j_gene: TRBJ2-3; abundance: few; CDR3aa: CATSDLIGTDTQYF; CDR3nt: TGTGCCACCAGTGATTTGATCGGCACAGATACGCAGTATTTT
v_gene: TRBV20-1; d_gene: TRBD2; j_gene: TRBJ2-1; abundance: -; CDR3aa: CSARELAGLQGEQFF; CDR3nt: TGCAGTGCTAGAGAACTAGCGGGACTTCAGGGTGAGCAGTTCTTC
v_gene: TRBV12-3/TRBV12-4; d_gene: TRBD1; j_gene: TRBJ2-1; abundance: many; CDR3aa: CASSLTTGGYNEQFF; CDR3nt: TGTGCCAGCAGTTTAACGACAGGGGGGTACAATGAGCAGTTCTTC
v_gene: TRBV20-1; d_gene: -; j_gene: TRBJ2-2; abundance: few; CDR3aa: CSAADRVELFF; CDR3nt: TGCAGTGCTGCGGACCGGGTGGAACTGTTTTTT
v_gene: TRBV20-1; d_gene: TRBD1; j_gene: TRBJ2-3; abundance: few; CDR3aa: CSAGWTGRVREYTDTQYF; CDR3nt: TGCAGTGCTGGATGGACAGGGAGAGTTCGGGAGTACACAGATACGCAGTATTTT
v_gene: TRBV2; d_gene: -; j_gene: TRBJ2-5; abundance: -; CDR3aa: CASHLGQRIPTQYF; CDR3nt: TGTGCCAGCCATTTAGGACAGAGAATTCCGACCCAGTACTTC
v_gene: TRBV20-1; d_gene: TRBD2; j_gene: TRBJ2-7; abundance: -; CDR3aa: CSATRLAGVVEQYF; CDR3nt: TGCAGTGCGACTAGACTAGCGGGAGTGGTCGAGCAGTACTTC
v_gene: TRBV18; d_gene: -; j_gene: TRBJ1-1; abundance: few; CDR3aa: CASSYAGGRDTEAFF; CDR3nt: TGTGCCAGCTCATACGCAGGCGGGAGGGACACTGAAGCTTTCTTT
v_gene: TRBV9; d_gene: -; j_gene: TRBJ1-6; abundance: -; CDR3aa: CASNSGGSDSPLHF; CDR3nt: TGTGCCAGCAACTCCGGAGGGTCTGATTCACCCCTCCACTTT
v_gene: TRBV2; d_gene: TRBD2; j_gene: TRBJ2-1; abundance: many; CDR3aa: CASRGLAPRSSYNEQFF; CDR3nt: TGTGCCAGCAGGGGACTAGCGCCGAGGAGCTCCTACAATGAGCAGTTCTTC
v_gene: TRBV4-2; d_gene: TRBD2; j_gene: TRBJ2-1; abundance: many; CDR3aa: CASSQRGGRSTNEQFF; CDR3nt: TGTGCCAGCAGCCAACGCGGGGGGAGGTCCACAAATGAGCAGTTCTTC
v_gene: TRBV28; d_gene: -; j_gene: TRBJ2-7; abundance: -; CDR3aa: CASSLRRSGTLVHF; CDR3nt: TGTGCCAGCAGTTTAAGGAGATCAGGGACGCTTGTGCATTTC
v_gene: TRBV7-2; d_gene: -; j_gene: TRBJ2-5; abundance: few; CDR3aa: CASSARSLETQYF; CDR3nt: TGTGCCAGCAGCGCACGAAGTCTGGAGACCCAGTACTTC
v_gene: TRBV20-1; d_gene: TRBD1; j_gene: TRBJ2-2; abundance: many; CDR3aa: CSASDTGTGTGELFF; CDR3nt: TGCAGTGCTAGTGATACCGGGACAGGGACCGGGGAGCTGTTTTTT
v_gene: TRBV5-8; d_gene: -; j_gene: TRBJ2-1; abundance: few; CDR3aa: CASSLSVLGPDF; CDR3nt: TGTGCCAGCAGCTTGAGTGTCCTAGGCCCTGACTTC
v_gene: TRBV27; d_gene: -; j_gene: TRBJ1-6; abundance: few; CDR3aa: CASSLFSRAYNSPLHF; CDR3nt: TGTGCCAGCAGTTTATTCTCCAGGGCTTATAATTCACCCCTCCACTTT
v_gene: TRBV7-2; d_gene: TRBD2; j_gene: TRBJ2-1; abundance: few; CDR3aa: CASSLVGTSGTSNEQFF; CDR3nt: TGTGCCAGCAGCTTAGTGGGGACTAGCGGGACCAGCAATGAGCAGTTCTTC
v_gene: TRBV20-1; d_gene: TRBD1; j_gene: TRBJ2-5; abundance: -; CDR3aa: CSAVGQQETQYF; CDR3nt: TGCAGTGCTGTGGGACAGCAAGAGACCCAGTACTTC
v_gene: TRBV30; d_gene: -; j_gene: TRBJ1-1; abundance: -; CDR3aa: CAWRGGMNTEAFF; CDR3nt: TGTGCCTGGAGGGGCGGAATGAACACTGAAGCTTTCTTT
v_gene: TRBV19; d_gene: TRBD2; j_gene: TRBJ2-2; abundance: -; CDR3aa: CASGSGGTNTGELFF; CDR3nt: TGTGCCAGCGGAAGCGGGGGAACAAACACCGGGGAGCTGTTTTTT
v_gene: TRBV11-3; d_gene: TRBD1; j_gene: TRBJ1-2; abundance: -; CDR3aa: CASSYETGGDPYGYTF; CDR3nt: TGTGCCAGCAGCTATGAGACAGGGGGGGACCCTTATGGCTACACCTTC
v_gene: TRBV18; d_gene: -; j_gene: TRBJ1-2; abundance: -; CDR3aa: CASSPLHGDYGYTF; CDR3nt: TGTGCCAGCTCACCTCTACACGGCGACTATGGCTACACCTTC
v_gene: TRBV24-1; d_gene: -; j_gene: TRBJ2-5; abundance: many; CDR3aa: CATSVVGGETQYF; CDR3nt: TGTGCCACCAGTGTCGTGGGGGGAGAGACCCAGTACTTC
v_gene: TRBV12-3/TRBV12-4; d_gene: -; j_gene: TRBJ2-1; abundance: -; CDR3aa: CASSSDPNWNEQFF; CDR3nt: TGTGCCAGCAGTTCGGACCCCAATTGGAATGAGCAGTTCTTC
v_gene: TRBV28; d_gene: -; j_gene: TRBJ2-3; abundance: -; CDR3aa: CASSPKGAWGILTDTQYF; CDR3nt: TGTGCCAGCAGTCCCAAAGGTGCTTGGGGTATACTCACAGATACGCAGTATTTT
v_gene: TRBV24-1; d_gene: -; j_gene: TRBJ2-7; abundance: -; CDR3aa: CATSDSFIHEQYF; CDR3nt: TGTGCCACCAGTGATTCCTTCATCCACGAGCAGTACTTC
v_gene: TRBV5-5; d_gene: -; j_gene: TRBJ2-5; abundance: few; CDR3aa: CASSPTRGGGETQYF; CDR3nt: TGTGCCAGCAGCCCAACGAGAGGGGGTGGGGAGACCCAGTACTTC
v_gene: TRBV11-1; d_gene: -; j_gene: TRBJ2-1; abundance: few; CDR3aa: CASSPPTGSAYNEQFF; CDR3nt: TGTGCCAGCAGCCCCCCGACGGGTTCGGCCTACAATGAGCAGTTCTTC
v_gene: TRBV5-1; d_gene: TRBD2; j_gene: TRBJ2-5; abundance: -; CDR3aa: CASSVGLAGKYF; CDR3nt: TGCGCCAGCAGCGTGGGACTAGCGGGAAAGTACTTC
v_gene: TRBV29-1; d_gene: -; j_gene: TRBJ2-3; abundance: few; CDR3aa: CSVSGNTQYF; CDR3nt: TGCAGCGTTTCGGGGAATACGCAGTATTTT
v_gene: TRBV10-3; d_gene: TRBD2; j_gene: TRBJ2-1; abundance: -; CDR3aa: CAISANSGSSYNEQFF; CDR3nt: TGTGCCATCAGCGCTAATAGCGGGAGCTCCTACAATGAGCAGTTCTTC
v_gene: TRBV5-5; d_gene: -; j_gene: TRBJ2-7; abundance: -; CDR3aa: CASSPQLTVYEQYF; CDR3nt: TGTGCCAGCAGCCCACAGCTGACAGTGTACGAGCAGTACTTC
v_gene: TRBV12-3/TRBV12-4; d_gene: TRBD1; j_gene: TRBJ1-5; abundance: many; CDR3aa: CASSRDRYSNQPQHF; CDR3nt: TGTGCCAGCAGCCGGGACAGGTATAGCAATCAGCCCCAGCATTTT
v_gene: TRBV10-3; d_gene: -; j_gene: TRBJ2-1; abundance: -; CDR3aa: CAISEFGGSYNEQFF; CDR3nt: TGTGCCATCAGTGAGTTTGGGGGGTCCTACAATGAGCAGTTCTTC
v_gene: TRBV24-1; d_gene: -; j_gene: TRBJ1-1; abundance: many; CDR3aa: CATSTPRTTEAFF; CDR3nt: TGTGCCACCAGTACCCCTAGGACGACTGAGGCTTTCTTT
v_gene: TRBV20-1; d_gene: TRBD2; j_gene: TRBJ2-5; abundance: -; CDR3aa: CSARSWTSAYQETQYF; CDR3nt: TGCAGTGCTAGATCGTGGACTAGCGCTTACCAAGAGACCCAGTACTTC
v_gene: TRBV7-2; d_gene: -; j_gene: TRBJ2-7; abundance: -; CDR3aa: CASSLSLDSIYEQYF; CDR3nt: TGTGCCAGCAGCTTATCCTTGGACAGTATCTACGAGCAGTACTTC
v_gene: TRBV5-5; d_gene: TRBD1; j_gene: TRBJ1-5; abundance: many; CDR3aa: CASSRDSRQPQHF; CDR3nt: TGTGCCAGCAGCCGGGACAGCAGACAGCCCCAGCATTTT